Listed below are T cell receptor beta chains from one sample, sequenced in a study of spatial heterogeneity in lung cancer. TCRdb redid the calling of the 5' RACE reads with MiXCR, one entry per CDR3 protein. The table lists around 26,000 distinct CDR3 sequences, just under 9% of them singletons. The source was lung tumor tissue, collected at surgery. The receptors were sampled from a male donor with early-stage non-small cell lung cancer. The conserved cysteine and the conserved F or W are not part of the CDR3 here.

V gene: TRBV4-3; CDR3 protein: ASSQVYTSGRVETQY
V gene: TRBV2; CDR3 protein: ASSGQGGGEQY
V gene: TRBV12-3/TRBV12-4; CDR3 protein: ASSLWGDTPVTQY
V gene: TRBV7-2; CDR3 protein: ASSLAANTDTQY
V gene: TRBV7-6; CDR3 protein: ASSLMAAPTPSYTEAF
V gene: TRBV2; CDR3 protein: ASSKTSGSDEQF
V gene: TRBV5-1; CDR3 protein: ASSLSGGAYEQY
V gene: TRBV3-1; CDR3 protein: ASSAGLANQETQY
V gene: TRBV10-3; CDR3 protein: AISEGGTPQH
V gene: TRBV3-1; CDR3 protein: ASSHQGDSTEAF
V gene: TRBV20-1; CDR3 protein: SAPTGGNTGELF
V gene: TRBV29-1; CDR3 protein: SVGRDNQETQY
V gene: TRBV3-1; CDR3 protein: ASSRTGNTGELF
V gene: TRBV29-1; CDR3 protein: SVAAGGPYEQY
V gene: TRBV29-1; CDR3 protein: SVGDGGSYNEQF
V gene: TRBV5-1; CDR3 protein: ASSGGQSTDTQY
V gene: TRBV6-6; CDR3 protein: ASGVIRNQPQH
V gene: TRBV6-5; CDR3 protein: ASSYRRGPNEKLF
V gene: TRBV7-2; CDR3 protein: ASSPQGDNSPLH
V gene: TRBV29-1; CDR3 protein: SVGTGGPNEQY
V gene: TRBV6-5; CDR3 protein: ASSYSLQRNTGELF
V gene: TRBV28; CDR3 protein: ASSLSRDRGRTGELF
V gene: TRBV28; CDR3 protein: ASSFSEGSTDTQY
V gene: TRBV28; CDR3 protein: ASRSLNLPEAF
V gene: TRBV7-2; CDR3 protein: ASRPTGATEAF
V gene: TRBV7-2; CDR3 protein: ASSDPGQWGD